The present entry profiles one T cell receptor beta chain with its context. Germline V gene sequence: CDR1 MNHEY, CDR2 SVGAGI. Trimming took 10 bases from V and 3 from J, leaving 15 bases between them. This CDR3 is built from 13 residues. The source of the sample is a study of blood T cell repertoires in COVID-19. Study information: PBMCs, B-cell-depleted T cells, or T cells were the source of the cDNA or gDNA that made up the material.

Original processing notes: Amplified reference gene primers provided the basis for estimating nucleated cell counts. Method: immunoSEQ multiplex PCR; TCRdb's copy keeps in-frame clones and lacks some. That table gives V, J and clone size, and the DNA gave D and trimming. The sample yields 140,000 to 150,000 clones, over 70% seen once. The sequenced sample was peripheral blood. This clonotype was obtained from a man aged 45 to 65 who had recovered from COVID-19. The rearrangement uses TRBV6-5 and TRBJ1-1, with D perhaps matching TRBD1 (6 bases). CDR3 loop: CATHTGSHTEAFF. CDR3 coding DNA: TGTGCCACCCACACAGGGTCGCACACTGAAGCTTTCTTT.